Listed below are T cell receptor beta chains from one sample, sequenced in a study of T-cell reconstitution after alpha-beta-depleted transplantation in children. TCRdb itself ran the PCR reads through MiXCR, one entry per CDR3 protein. The sample has some 600,000 distinct CDR3 sequences, 10% to 15% seen once. The specimen was PBMCs, mostly from graft donor cells, collected 360 days after TCRalphabeta/CD19-depleted stem cell transplant. All receptors derive from a male patient aged 10 to 17 who had a stem cell transplant for acute myeloid leukemia, so the T cells may come from the graft donor. Both conserved end residues are part of each CDR3. The D gene is left open where the match is weak. Part of the rows lack a size; the others show once, few, many or a class for expanded clones.

>TRBV21-1|TRBJ2-7|few|NA
CASSTPGLAGVCEQYF
TGTGCCAGCAGCACCCCGGGACTAGCGGGAGTATGCGAGCAGTACTTC
>TRBV11-1|TRBJ2-5|NA|TRBD2
CASSQAGAETQYF
TGTGCCAGCAGTCAAGCGGGAGCGGAGACCCAGTACTTC
>TRBV11-2|TRBJ2-5|many|NA
CASSFTRGGQETQYF
TGTGCCAGCAGCTTTACCAGGGGGGGCCAAGAGACCCAGTACTTC
>TRBV12-3/TRBV12-4|TRBJ1-1|few|NA
CASSLVGVATEAFF
TGTGCCAGCAGTTTAGTTGGCGTTGCCACTGAAGCTTTCTTT
>TRBV28|TRBJ1-1|many|NA
CASSPQGTPNTEAFF
TGTGCCAGCAGTCCTCAGGGAACCCCGAACACTGAAGCTTTCTTT
>TRBV27|TRBJ2-2|NA|NA
CASSFTGFPGELFF
TGTGCCAGCAGTTTTACAGGGTTCCCCGGGGAGCTGTTTTTT
>TRBV7-3|TRBJ1-1|many|NA
CASSPMAGYTEAFF
TGTGCCAGCAGCCCCATGGCAGGGTACACTGAAGCTTTCTTT
>TRBV24-1|TRBJ1-1|few|TRBD1
CATSESGGPGTEAFF
TGTGCCACCAGTGAGTCAGGGGGCCCAGGCACTGAAGCTTTCTTT
>TRBV12-3/TRBV12-4|TRBJ2-2|NA|NA
CASSFSGHTGELFF
TGTGCCAGCAGTTTTAGCGGTCACACCGGGGAGCTGTTTTTT
>TRBV28|TRBJ2-7|few|TRBD2
CASSLPGLAASYEQYF
TGTGCCAGCAGCCTACCGGGACTAGCGGCTTCCTACGAGCAGTACTTC
>TRBV9|TRBJ1-6|few|NA
CASSVNGGRLHF
TGTGCCAGCAGCGTAAATGGCGGAAGACTCCACTTT
>TRBV28|TRBJ2-3|many|NA
CASSAPPPDTQYF
TGTGCCAGCAGCGCCCCCCCCCCAGATACGCAGTATTTT
>TRBV28|TRBJ2-4|NA|NA
CASSPNPTGGIAKNIQYF
TGTGCCAGCAGTCCCAACCCGACTGGGGGCATAGCCAAAAACATTCAGTACTTC
>TRBV11-1|TRBJ2-4|NA|NA
CASSPPEENIQYF
TGTGCCAGCAGCCCCCCCGAAGAAAACATTCAGTACTTC
>TRBV5-1|TRBJ2-2|many|NA
CASSYLGRVDTGELFF
TGCGCCAGCAGCTACCTTGGGAGAGTCGACACCGGGGAGCTGTTTTTT
>TRBV6-5|TRBJ2-2|NA|TRBD1
CASSSRRGHTNTGELFF
TGTGCCAGCAGTTCCCGCAGGGGGCACACGAACACCGGGGAGCTGTTTTTT
>TRBV5-5|TRBJ2-3|many|NA
CASSLGAGDTDTQYF
TGTGCCAGCAGCTTAGGAGCTGGGGACACAGATACGCAGTATTTT
>TRBV4-1|TRBJ2-1|few|NA
CASSQVGGVPYNEQFF
TGCGCCAGCAGCCAAGTCGGAGGGGTCCCCTACAATGAGCAGTTCTTC
>TRBV7-8|TRBJ1-1|many|NA
CASSLAGNFEAFF
TGTGCCAGCAGCTTAGCAGGAAATTTTGAAGCTTTCTTT
>TRBV7-3|TRBJ2-7|NA|TRBD2
CASSPSLAGGSHEQYF
TGTGCCAGCAGCCCAAGCCTAGCGGGAGGGTCGCACGAGCAGTACTTC
>TRBV12-3/TRBV12-4|TRBJ2-5|NA|TRBD1
CASRIDRGRETQYF
TGTGCCAGCAGGATCGACAGGGGGCGTGAGACCCAGTACTTC
>TRBV25-1|TRBJ2-3|many|NA
CASSESGPTDTQYF
TGTGCCAGCAGTGAATCCGGTCCGACAGATACGCAGTATTTT
>TRBV7-9|TRBJ2-1|few|NA
CASKDLSYNEQFF
TGTGCCAGCAAGGACCTCTCCTACAATGAGCAGTTCTTC
>TRBV28|TRBJ2-7|NA|NA
CASSFEELKTSYEQYF
TGTGCCAGCAGTTTCGAGGAATTGAAAACTTCCTACGAGCAGTACTTC
>TRBV7-3|TRBJ2-1|NA|NA
CASSSDKDGGKSSYNEQFF
TGTGCCAGCAGCTCTGACAAGGACGGAGGGAAAAGCTCCTACAATGAGCAGTTCTTC
>TRBV29-1|TRBJ2-2|few|NA
CSVDGSNTGELFF
TGCAGCGTTGATGGCTCAAACACCGGGGAGCTGTTTTTT
>TRBV6-1|TRBJ1-3|NA|TRBD1
CASSPGTVGSGNTIYF
TGTGCCAGCAGCCCCGGGACAGTCGGCTCTGGAAACACCATATATTTT
>TRBV7-3|TRBJ2-3|few|TRBD1
CASSPETGADTQYF
TGTGCCAGCAGCCCGGAAACAGGGGCAGATACGCAGTATTTT
>TRBV5-6|TRBJ2-1|few|TRBD2
CASSPELAGYNEQFF
TGTGCCAGCAGCCCAGAGCTAGCGGGGTACAATGAGCAGTTCTTC
>TRBV7-9|TRBJ1-4|few|NA
CASSLGGTGPREEKLFF
TGTGCCAGCAGCTTAGGAGGGACGGGCCCCAGAGAGGAAAAACTGTTTTTT
>TRBV7-9|TRBJ2-5|few|NA
CASSLEAQYF
TGTGCCAGCAGCTTAGAAGCCCAGTACTTC
>TRBV20-1|TRBJ2-7|NA|NA
CSARPLSFTSYEQYF
TGCAGTGCTAGACCGCTTTCCTTCACTAGCTACGAGCAGTACTTC